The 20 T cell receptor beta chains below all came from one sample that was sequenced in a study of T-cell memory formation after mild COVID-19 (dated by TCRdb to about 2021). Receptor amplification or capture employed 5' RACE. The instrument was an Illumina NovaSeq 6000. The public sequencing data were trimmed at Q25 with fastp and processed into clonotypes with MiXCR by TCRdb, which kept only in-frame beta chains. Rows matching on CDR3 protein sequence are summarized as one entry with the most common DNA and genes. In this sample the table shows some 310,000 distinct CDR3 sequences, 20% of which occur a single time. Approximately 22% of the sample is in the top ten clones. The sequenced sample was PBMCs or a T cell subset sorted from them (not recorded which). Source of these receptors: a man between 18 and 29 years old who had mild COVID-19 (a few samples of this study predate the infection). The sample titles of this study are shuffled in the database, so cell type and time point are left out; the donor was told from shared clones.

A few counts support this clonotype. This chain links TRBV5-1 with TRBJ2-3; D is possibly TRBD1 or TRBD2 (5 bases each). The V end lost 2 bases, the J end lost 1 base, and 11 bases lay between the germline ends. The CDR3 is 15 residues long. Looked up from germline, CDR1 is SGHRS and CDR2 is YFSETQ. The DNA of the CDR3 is TGCGCCAGCAGCTTCGGGACCGTTCGCACAGATACGCAGTATTTT. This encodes CASSFGTVRTDTQYF. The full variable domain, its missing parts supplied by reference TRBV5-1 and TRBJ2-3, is KAGVTQTPRYLIKTRGQQVTLSCSPISGHRSVSWYQQTPGQGLQFLFEYFSETQRNKGNFPGRFSGRQFSNSRSEMNVSTLELGDSALYLCASSFGTVRTDTQYFGPGTRLTVL.

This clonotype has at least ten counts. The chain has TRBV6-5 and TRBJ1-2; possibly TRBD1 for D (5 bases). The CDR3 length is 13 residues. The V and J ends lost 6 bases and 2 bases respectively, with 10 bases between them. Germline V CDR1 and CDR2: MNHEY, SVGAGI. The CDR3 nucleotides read TGTGCCAGCAGCGTCTCAGGGAACTATGGCTACACCTTC. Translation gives CASSVSGNYGYTF.

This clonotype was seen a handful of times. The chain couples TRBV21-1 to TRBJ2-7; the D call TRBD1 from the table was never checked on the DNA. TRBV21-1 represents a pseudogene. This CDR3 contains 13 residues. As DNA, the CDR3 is TGTGCCAGCAGCAAAGAGGGGGACTACGAGCAGTACTTC. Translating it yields CASSKEGDYEQYF.

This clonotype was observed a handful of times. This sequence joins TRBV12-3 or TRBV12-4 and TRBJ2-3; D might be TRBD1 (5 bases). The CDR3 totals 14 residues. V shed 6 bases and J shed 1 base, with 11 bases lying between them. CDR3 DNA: TGTGCCAGCAGATCAGGGCTGGGCACAGATACGCAGTATTTT. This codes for CASRSGLGTDTQYF.

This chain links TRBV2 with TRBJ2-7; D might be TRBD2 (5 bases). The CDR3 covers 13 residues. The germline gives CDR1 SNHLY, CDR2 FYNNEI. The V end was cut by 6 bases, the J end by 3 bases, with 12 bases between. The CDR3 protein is CASRSYGDYEQYV. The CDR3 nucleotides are TGTGCCAGCAGGAGCTACGGGGACTACGAGCAGTACGTC.

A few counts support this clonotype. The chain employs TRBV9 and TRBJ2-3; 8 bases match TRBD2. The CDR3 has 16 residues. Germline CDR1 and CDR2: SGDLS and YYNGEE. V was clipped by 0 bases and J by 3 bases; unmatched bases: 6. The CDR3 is CASSVEPGGATDTQYF. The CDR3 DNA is TGTGCCAGCAGCGTAGAACCCGGGGGGGCTACAGATACGCAGTATTTT.

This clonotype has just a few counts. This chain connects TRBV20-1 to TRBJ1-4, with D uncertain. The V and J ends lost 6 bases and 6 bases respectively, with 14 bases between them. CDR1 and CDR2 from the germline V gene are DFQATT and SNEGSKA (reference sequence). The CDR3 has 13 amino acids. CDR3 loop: CSAQRGRDEKLFF. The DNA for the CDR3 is TGCAGTGCCCAGCGAGGGCGCGATGAAAAACTGTTTTTT.

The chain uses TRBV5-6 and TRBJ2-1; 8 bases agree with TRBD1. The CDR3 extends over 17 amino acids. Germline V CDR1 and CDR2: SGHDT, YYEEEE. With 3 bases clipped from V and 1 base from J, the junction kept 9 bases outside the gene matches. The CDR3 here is CASSWTGSVFSYNEQFF. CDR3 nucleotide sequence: TGTGCCAGCAGCTGGACAGGGTCTGTTTTTTCCTACAATGAGCAGTTCTTC.

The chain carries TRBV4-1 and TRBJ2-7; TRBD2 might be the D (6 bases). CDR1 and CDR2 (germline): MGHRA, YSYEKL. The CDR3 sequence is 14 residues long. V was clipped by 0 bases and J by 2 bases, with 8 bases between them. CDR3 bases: TGCGCCAGCAGCCAAGACGCTAGCGCCTACGAGCAGTACTTC. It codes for CASSQDASAYEQYF.

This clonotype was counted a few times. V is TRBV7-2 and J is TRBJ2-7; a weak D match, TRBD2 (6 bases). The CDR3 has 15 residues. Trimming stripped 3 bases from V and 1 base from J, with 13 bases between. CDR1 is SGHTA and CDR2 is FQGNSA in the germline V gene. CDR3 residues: CASSFRGWGSYEQYF. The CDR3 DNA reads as TGTGCCAGCAGCTTTCGGGGGTGGGGTTCCTACGAGCAGTACTTC.

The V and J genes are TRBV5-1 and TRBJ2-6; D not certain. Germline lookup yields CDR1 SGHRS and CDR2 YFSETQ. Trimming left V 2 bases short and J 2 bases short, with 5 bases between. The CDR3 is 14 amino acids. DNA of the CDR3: TGCGCCAGCAGCTTCGATCCTGGGGCCAACGTCCTGACTTTC. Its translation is CASSFDPGANVLTF.

CDR3 protein: CASKEGNQPQHF. The CDR3 DNA is TGTGCCAGCAAGGAGGGAAATCAGCCCCAGCATTTT. J is TRBJ1-5 and V is TRBV2; D not resolved. Trimming took 7 bases from V and 4 from J, leaving 8 bases between them. Germline lookup yields CDR1 SNHLY and CDR2 FYNNEI. The CDR3 is 12 amino acids.

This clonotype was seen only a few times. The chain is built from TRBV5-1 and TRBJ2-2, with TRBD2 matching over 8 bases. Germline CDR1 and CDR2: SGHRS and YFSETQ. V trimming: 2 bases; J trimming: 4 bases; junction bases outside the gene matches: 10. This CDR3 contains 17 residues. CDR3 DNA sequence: TGCGCCAGCAGCTTCGACACGGGGGGGAGTTCCACCGGGGAGCTGTTTTTT. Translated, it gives CASSFDTGGSSTGELFF.

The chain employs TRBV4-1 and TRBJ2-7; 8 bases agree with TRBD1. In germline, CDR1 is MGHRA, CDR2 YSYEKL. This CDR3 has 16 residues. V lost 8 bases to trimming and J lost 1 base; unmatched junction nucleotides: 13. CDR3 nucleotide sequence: TGCGCCAGCGCGTACTCCGGGACAGGTCCTTCCTACGAGCAGTACTTC. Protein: CASAYSGTGPSYEQYF.

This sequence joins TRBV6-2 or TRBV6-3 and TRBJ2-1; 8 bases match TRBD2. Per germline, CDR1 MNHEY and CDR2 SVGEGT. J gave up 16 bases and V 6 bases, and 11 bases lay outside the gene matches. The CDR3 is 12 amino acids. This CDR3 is CASSPGTRRGFF. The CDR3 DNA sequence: TGTGCCAGCAGCCCGGGGACTAGGCGTGGCTTCTTC.

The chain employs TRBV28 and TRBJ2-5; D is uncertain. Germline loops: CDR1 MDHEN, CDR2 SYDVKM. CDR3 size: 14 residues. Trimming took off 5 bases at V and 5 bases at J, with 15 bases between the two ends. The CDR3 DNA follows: TGTGCCAGCAGTACCACCGGCGGCGCGGAGACCCAGTACTTC. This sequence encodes CASSTTGGAETQYF. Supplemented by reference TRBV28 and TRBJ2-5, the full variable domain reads DVKVTQSSRYLVKRTGEKVFLECVQDMDHENMFWYRQDPGLGLRLIYFSYDVKMKEKGDIPEGYSVSREKKERFSLILESASTNQTSMYLCASSTTGGAETQYFGPGTRLLVL.

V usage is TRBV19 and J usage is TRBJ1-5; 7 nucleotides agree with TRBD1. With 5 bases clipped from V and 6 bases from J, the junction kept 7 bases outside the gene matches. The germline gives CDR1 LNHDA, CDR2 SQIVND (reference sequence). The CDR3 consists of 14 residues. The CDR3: CASSALQGTQPQHF. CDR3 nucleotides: TGTGCCAGTAGTGCCTTACAGGGGACTCAGCCCCAGCATTTT. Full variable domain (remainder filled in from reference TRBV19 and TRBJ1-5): DGGITQSPKYLFRKEGQNVTLSCEQNLNHDAMYWYRQDPGQGLRLIYYSQIVNDFQKGDIAEGYSVSREKKESFPLTVTSAQKNPTAFYLCASSALQGTQPQHFGDGTRLSIL.

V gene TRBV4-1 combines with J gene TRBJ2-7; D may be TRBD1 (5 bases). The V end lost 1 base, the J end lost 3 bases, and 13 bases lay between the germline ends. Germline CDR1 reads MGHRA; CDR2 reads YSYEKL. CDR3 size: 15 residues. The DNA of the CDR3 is TGCGCCAGCAGCCAAGTCGGCAGGGCCTACTACGAGCAGTACTTC. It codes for CASSQVGRAYYEQYF.

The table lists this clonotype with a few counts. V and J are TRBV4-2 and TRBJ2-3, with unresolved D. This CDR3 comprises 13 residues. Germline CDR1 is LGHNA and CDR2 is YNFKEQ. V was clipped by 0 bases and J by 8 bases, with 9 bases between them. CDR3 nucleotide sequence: TGTGCCAGCAGCCAAGAATTGACGGGTACGCAGTATTTT. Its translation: CASSQELTGTQYF.

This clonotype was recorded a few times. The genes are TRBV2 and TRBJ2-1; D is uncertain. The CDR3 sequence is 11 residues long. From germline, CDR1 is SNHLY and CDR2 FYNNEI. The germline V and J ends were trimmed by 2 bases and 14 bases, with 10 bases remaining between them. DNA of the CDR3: TGTGCCAGCAGTGAACATGCCCCGGAGTTCTTC. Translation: CASSEHAPEFF.